The subject of this entry is one T cell receptor (beta chain). The data belong to a study of blood T cell repertoires in COVID-19. Across the study: Specimens from acute and convalescent COVID-19 originated in the United States, Italy and Spain. PBMCs, B-cell-depleted T cells, or T cells provided the cDNA or gDNA that made up the material.

The CDR3 sequence is 16 residues long. Per the germline V gene, CDR1 is MNHEY and CDR2 is SVGEGT. Unmatched junction bases numbered 9, after V lost 6 bases and J lost 4 bases. Original analysis: Reference gene primers were amplified, and this amplification served to estimate nucleated cell counts. Generated by immunoSEQ multiplex PCR, the TCRdb table keeps only in-frame clones and is missing some. Clone size and V and J calls were adopted from that table, with D and trimming inferred from the DNA. Altogether about 200,000 clones are present, about 82% being singletons, with the ten largest covering about 10%.

V usage is TRBV6-2 or TRBV6-3 and J usage is TRBJ2-1, with 10 bases matching TRBD1. The receptor comes from a woman aged 80 or older with acute or convalescent COVID-19. The sample taken for sequencing was peripheral blood. The CDR3 region has the DNA TGTGCCAGCAGCCAACTCCCGGGACAGGGGTACAATGAGCAGTTCTTC. Translated, it gives CASSQLPGQGYNEQFF.